This paragraph reports one T cell receptor (beta chain). This sample stems from a study of cytomegalovirus exposure and HLA in healthy donors. PCR amplification relied on 60 Vbeta primers (plus 13 Jbeta primers). Data came from immunoSEQ multiplex PCR; TCRdb stores just in-frame clones and leaves some out. The repertoire has about 140,000 clones, more than 75% of them found once; the top ten carry around 5.9%. The CDR3 extends over 15 amino acids. J lost 8 bases, V lost 6 bases, and 11 bases had no gene match. Germline CDR1 MNHEY, CDR2 SMNVEV (reference sequence). This clonotype originated in a woman between 40 and 55 years old in good health and CMV-seropositive. This chain uses TRBV27 with TRBJ2-4; 9 nucleotides agree with TRBD1. The specimen sequenced was PBMCs. This chain's CDR3 is CASSQHLQGADIQYF. CDR3 DNA: TGTGCCAGCAGCCAGCACTTACAGGGGGCGGACATTCAGTACTTC.